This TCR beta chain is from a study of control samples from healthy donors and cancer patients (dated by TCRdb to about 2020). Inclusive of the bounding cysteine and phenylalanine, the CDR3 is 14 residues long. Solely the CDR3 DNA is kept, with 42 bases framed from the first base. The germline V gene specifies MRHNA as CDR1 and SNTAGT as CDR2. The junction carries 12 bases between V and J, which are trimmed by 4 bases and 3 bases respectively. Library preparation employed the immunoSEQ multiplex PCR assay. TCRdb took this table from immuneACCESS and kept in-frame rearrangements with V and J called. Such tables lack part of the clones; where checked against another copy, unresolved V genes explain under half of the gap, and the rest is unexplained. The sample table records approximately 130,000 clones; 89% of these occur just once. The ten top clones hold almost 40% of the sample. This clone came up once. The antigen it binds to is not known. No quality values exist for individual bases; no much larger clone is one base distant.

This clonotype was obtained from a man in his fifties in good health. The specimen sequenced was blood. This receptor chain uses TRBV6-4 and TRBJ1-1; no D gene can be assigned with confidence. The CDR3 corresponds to CASSVGLGDTEAFF. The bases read TGTGCCAGCAGTGTTGGTCTTGGGGACACTGAAGCTTTCTTT.